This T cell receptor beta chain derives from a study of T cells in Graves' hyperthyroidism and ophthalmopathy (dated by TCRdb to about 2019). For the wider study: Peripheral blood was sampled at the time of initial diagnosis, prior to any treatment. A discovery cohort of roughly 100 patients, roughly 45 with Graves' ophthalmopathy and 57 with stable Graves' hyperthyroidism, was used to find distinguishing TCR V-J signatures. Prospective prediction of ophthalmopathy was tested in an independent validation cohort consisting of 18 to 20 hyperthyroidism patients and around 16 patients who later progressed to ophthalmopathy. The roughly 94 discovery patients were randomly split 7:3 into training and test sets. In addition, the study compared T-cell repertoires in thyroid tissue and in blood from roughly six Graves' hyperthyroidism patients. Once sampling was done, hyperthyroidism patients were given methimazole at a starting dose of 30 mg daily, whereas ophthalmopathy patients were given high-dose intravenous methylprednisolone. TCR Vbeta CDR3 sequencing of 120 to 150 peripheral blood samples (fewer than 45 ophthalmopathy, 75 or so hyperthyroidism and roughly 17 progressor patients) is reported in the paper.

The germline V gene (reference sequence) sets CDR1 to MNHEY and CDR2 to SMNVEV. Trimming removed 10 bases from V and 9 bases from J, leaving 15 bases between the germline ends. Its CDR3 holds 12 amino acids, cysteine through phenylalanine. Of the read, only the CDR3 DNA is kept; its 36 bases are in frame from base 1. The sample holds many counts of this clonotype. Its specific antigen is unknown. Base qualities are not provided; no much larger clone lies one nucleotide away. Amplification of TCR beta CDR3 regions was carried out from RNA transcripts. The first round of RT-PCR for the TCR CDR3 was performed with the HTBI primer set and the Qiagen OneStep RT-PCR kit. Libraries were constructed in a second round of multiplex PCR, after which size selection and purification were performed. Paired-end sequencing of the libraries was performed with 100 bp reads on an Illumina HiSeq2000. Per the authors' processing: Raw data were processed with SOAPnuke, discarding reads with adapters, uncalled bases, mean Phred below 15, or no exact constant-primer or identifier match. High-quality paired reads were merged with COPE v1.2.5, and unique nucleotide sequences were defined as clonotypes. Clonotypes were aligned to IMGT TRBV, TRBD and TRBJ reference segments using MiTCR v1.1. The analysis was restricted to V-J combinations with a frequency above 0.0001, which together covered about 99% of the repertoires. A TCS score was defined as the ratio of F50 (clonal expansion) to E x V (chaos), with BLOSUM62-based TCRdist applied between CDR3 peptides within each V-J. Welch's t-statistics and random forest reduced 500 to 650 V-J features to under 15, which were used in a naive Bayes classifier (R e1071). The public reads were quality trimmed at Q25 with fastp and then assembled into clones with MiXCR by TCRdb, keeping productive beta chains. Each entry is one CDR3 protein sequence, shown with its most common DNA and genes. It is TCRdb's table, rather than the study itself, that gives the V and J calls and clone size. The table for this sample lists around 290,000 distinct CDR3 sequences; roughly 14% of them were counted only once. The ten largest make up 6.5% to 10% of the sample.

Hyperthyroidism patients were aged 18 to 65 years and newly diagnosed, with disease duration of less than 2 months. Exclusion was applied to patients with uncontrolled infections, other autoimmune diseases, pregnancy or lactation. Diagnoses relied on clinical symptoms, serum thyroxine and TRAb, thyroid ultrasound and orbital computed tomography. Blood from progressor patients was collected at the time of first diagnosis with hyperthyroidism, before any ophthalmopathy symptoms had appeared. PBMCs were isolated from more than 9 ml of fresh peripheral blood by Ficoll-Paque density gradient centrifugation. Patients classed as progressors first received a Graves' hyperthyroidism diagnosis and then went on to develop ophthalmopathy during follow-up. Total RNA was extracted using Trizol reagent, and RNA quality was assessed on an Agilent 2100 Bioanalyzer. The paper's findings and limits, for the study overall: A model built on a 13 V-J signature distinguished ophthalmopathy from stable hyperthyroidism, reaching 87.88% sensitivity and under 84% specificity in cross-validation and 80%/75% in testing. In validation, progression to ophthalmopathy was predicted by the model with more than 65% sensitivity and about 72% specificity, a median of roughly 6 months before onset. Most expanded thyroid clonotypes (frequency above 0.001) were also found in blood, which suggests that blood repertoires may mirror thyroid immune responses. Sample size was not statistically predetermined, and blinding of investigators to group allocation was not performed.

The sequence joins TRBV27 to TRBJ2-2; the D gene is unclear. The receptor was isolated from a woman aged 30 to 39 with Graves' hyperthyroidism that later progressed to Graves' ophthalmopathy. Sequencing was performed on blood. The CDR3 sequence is CATQGGPRELFF. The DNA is TGTGCCACCCAAGGTGGGCCTCGGGAGCTGTTTTTT.